This T cell receptor (beta chain) was documented in a study of shared clonotypes between healthy human individuals. Study-wide results and limits: In four donors, about 5% of naive CD4 clonotypes appeared in common. Inspection by rarefaction showed sorted-subset sequencing to be incomplete despite large depth.

CDR1 SGDLS and CDR2 YYNGEE come from the germline V gene. Losses at the gene ends were 3 bases for V and 8 bases for J; bases not matched to a gene: 11. The CDR3 has 16 amino acids. Sequencing used immunoSEQ multiplex PCR; TCRdb keeps in-frame clones, though not all of them. The sample has around 300,000 clones, around 87% seen once. About this clone: Its antigen is currently unknown.

The specimen was memory CD8+ T cells sorted from blood. Subset described: CD45RO+ cells pooled with CCR7-negative TemRA cells. J is TRBJ1-6 and V is TRBV9, with 7 nucleotides matching TRBD1. The sequence came from a man between 18 and 35 years old in good health. The CDR3 DNA reads as TGTGCCAGCAGCGCGACAGGGTCCACTGGTGATTCACCCCTCCACTTT. Protein: CASSATGSTGDSPLHF.